This T cell receptor beta chain was found in a study of blood T cell repertoires in COVID-19. Whole-study context: Samples came from the United States, Italy and Spain, spanning acute and convalescent COVID-19. The analysed material was cDNA or gDNA that came from T cells, B-cell-depleted T cells, or PBMCs.

Original analysis: Reference gene primer amplification gave estimated nucleated cell counts. Data came from immunoSEQ multiplex PCR; TCRdb stores just in-frame clones and leaves some out. V and J calls and clone size are given by that table; D and trimming were obtained from the DNA. The data show roughly 70,000 clones, around 87% seen once. The CDR3 loop spans 18 amino acids. The ends lost 2 bases at V and 3 bases at J; junction bases unmatched: 12. Germline assignment: CDR1 MDHEN and CDR2 SYDVKM. The TCR was taken from a man between 65 and 85 years old with active COVID-19. This chain joins TRBV28 and TRBJ2-5, with 10 bases aligning to TRBD1. Sequencing input: peripheral blood. This chain's CDR3 is CASSLGTGVWATEETQYF. The CDR3 nucleotides are TGTGCCAGCAGTTTAGGGACAGGGGTTTGGGCCACGGAAGAGACCCAGTACTTC.